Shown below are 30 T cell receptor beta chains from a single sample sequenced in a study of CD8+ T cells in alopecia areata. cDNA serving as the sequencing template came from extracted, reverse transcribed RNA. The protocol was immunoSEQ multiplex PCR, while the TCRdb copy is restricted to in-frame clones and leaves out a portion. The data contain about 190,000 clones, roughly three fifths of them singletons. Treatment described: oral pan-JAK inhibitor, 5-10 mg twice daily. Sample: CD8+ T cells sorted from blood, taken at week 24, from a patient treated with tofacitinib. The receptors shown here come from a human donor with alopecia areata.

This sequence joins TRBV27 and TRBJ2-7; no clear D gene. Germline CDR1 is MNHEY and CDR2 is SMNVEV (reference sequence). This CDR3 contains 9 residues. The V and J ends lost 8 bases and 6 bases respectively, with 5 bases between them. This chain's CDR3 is CASGIEQYF. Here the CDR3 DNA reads TGTGCCAGCGGTATCGAGCAGTACTTC.

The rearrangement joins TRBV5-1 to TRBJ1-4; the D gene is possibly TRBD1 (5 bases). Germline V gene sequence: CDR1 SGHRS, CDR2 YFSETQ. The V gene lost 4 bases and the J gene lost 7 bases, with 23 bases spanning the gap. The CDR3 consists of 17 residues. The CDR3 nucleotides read TGCGCCAGCAGCCTCGACCGGGACGCCCCTGGGTTTGAAAAACTGTTTTTT. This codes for CASSLDRDAPGFEKLFF.

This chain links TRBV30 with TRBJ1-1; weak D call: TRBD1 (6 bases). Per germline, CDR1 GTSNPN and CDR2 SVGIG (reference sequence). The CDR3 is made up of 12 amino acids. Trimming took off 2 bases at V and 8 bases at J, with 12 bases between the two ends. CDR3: CAWSPDSPEAFF. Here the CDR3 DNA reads TGTGCCTGGAGTCCGGACAGTCCCGAAGCTTTCTTT.

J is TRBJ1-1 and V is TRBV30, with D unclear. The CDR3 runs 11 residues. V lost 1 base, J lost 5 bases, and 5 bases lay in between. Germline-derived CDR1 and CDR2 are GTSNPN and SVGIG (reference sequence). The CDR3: CAWSATTEAFF. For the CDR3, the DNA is TGTGCCTGGAGTGCCACGACTGAAGCTTTCTTT.

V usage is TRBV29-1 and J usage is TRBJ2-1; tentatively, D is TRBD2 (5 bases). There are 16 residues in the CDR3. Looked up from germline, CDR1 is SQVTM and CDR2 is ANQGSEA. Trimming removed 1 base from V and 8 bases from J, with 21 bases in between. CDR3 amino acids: CSVEGSAAEELYEQFF. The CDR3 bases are TGCAGCGTTGAAGGCTCCGCAGCGGAAGAATTGTATGAGCAGTTCTTC.

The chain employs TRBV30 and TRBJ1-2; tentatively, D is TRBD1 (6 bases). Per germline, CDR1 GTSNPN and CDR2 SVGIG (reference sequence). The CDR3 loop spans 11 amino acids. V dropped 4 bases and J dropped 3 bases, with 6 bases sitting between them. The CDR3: CAWKGDYGYTF. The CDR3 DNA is TGTGCCTGGAAGGGGGACTATGGCTACACCTTC.

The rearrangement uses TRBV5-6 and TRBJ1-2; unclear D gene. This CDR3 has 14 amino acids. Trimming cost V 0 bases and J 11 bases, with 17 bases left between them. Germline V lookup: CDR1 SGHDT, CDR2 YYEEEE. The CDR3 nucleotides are TGTGCCAGCAGCTTGGGGTTGGCGGCGCCAGAGTACACCTTC. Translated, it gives CASSLGLAAPEYTF.

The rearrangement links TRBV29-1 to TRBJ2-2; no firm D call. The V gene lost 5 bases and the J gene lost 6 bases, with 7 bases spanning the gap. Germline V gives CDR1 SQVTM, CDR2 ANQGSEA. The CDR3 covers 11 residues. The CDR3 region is CSVLDAGELFF. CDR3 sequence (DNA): TGCAGCGTTCTAGATGCCGGGGAGCTGTTTTTT.

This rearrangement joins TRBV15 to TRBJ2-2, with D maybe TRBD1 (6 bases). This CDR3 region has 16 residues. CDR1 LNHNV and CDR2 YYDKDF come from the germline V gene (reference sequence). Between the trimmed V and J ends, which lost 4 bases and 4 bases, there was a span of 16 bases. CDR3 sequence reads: CATSTGQPSGTGELFF. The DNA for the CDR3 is TGTGCCACCAGCACCGGACAGCCCTCGGGCACCGGGGAGCTGTTTTTT.

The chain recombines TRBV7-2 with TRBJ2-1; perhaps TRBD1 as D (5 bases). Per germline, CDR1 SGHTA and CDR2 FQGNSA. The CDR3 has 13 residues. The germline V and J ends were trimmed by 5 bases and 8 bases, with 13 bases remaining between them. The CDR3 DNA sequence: TGTGCCAGCAGCCACCCAGGGTCGTATGAGCAGTTCTTC. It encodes CASSHPGSYEQFF.

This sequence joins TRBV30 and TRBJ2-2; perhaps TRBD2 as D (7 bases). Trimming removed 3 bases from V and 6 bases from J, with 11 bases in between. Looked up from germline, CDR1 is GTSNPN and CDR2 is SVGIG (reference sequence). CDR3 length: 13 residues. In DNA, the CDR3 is TGTGCCTGGAGAGGGGGGGCCCCCGGGGAGCTGTTTTTT. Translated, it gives CAWRGGAPGELFF.

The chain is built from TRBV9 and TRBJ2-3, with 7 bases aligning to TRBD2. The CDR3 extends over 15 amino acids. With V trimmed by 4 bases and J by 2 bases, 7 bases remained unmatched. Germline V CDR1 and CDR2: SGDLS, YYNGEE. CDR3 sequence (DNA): TGTGCCAGCAGCCTAGGCGGGACTAACACAGATACGCAGTATTTT. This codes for CASSLGGTNTDTQYF.

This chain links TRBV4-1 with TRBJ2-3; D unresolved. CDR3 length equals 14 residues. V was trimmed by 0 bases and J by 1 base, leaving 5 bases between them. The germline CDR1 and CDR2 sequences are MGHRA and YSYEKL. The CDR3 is CASSQEIGTDTQYF. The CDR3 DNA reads TGCGCCAGCAGCCAAGAAATCGGCACAGATACGCAGTATTTT.

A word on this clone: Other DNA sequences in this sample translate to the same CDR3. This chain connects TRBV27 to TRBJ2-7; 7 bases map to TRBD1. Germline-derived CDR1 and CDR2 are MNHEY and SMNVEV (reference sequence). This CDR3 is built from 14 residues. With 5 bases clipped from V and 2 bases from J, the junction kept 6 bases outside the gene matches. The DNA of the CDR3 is TGTGCCAGCAGTCTCGGCCAGGGGGCCTACGAGCAGTACTTC. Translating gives CASSLGQGAYEQYF.

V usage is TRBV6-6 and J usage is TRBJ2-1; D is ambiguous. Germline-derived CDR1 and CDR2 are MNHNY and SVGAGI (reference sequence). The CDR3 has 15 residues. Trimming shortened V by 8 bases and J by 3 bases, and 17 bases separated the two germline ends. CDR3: CASSTGGSFYNEQFF. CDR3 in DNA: TGTGCCAGCTCTACCGGCGGTTCATTCTACAATGAGCAGTTCTTC.

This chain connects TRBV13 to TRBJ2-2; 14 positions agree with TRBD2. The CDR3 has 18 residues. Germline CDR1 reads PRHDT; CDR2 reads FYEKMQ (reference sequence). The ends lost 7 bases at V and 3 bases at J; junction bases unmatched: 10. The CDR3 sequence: CASTRPGTSGGDTGELFF. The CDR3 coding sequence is TGTGCCAGCACCCGGCCCGGGACTAGCGGGGGAGACACCGGGGAGCTGTTTTTT.

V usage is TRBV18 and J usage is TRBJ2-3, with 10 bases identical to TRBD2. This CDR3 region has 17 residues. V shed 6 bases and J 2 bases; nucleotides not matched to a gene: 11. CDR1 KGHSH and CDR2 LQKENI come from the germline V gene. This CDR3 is CASSSGLAGDLTDTQYF. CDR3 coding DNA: TGTGCCAGCTCCTCGGGCCTAGCGGGGGACCTCACAGATACGCAGTATTTT.

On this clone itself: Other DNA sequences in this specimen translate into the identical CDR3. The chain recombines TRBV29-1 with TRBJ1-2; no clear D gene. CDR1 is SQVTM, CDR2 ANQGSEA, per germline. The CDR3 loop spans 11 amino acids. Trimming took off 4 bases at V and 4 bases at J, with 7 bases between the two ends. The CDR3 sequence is CSVAGRYGYTF. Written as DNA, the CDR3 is TGCAGCGTTGCAGGCCGCTATGGCTACACCTTC.

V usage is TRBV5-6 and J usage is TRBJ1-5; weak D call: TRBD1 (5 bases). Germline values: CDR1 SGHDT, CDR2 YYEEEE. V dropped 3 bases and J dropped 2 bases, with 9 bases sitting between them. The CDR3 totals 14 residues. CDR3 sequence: CASSSMTGNQPQHF. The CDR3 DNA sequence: TGTGCCAGCAGCTCCATGACAGGCAATCAGCCCCAGCATTTT.

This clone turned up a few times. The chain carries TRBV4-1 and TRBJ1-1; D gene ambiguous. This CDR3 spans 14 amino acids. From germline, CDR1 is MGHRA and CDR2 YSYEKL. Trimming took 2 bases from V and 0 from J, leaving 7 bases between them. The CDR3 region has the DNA TGCGCCAGCAGCCAACCTTTCATGAACACTGAAGCTTTCTTT. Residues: CASSQPFMNTEAFF.

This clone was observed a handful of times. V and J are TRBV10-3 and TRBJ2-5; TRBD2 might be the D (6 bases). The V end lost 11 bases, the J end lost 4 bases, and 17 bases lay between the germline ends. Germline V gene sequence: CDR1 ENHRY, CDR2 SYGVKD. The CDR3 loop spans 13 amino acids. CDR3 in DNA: TGTGCCGCCACTAGCCCCGAGGGAGAGACCCAGTACTTC. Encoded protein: CAATSPEGETQYF.

CDR3: CSVEDEGTLAFF. The CDR3 region has the DNA TGCAGCGTTGAAGACGAGGGGACCCTAGCTTTCTTT. This rearrangement joins TRBV29-1 to TRBJ1-1; TRBD1 might be the D (5 bases). V lost 0 bases to trimming and J lost 10 bases, with 12 bases between them. Germline loops: CDR1 SQVTM, CDR2 ANQGSEA. This CDR3 region has 12 residues.

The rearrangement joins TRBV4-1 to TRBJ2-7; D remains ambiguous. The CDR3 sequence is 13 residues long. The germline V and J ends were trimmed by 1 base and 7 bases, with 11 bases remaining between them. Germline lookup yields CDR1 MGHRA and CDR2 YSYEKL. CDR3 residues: CASSQGLGAEQYF. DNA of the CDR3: TGCGCCAGCAGCCAAGGACTCGGCGCAGAGCAGTACTTC.

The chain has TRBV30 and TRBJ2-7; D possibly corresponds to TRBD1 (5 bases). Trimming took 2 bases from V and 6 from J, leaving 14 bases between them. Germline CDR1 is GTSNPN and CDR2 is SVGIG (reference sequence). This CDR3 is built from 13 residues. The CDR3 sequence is CAWSTAGPGEQYF. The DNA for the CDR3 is TGTGCCTGGAGTACGGCAGGGCCGGGCGAGCAGTACTTC.

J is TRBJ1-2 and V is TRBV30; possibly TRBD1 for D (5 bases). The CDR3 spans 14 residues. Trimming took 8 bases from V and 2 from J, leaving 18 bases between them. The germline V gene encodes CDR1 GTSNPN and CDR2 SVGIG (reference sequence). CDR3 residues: CAGPQRGRNYGYTF. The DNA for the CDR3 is TGTGCCGGTCCGCAACGGGGGAGAAACTATGGCTACACCTTC. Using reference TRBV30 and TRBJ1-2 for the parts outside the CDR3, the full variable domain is SQTIHQWPATLVQPVGSPLSLECTVEGTSNPNLYWYRQAAGRGLQLLFYSVGIGQISSEVPQNLSASRPQDRQFILSSKKLLLSDSGFYLCAGPQRGRNYGYTFGSGTRLTVV.

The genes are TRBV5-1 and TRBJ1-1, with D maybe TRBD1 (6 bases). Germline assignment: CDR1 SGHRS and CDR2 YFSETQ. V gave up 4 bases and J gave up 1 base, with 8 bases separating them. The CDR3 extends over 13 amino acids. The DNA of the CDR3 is TGCGCCAGCAGCATGACAGGGAACACTGAAGCTTTCTTT. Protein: CASSMTGNTEAFF.

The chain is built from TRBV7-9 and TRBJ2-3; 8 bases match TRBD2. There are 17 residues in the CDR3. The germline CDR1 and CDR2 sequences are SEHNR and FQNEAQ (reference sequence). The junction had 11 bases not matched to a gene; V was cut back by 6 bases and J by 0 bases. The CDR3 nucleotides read TGTGCCAGCAGAGACCGAAAGACTAGCGTTAGCACAGATACGCAGTATTTT. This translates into CASRDRKTSVSTDTQYF.

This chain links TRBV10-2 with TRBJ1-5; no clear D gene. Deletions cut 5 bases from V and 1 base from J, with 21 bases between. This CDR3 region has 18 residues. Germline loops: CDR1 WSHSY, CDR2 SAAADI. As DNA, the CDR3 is TGCGCCAGCAGTCCCGCGTCTCGCGGACGGACGAGCAATCAGCCCCAGCATTTT. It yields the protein CASSPASRGRTSNQPQHF.

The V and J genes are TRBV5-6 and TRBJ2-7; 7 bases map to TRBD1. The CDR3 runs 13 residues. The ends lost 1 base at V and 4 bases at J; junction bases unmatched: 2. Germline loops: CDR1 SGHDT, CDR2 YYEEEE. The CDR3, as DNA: TGTGCCAGCAGCTTGCGACAGGGTTACGAGCAGTACTTC. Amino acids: CASSLRQGYEQYF.

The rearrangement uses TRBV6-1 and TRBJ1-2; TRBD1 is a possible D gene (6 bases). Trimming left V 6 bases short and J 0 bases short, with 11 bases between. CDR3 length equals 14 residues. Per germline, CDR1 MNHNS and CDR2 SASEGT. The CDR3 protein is CASSPGTPNYGYTF. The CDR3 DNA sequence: TGTGCCAGCAGCCCCGGGACACCTAACTATGGCTACACCTTC.